This TCR beta chain comes out of a study of early T cells in non-severe SARS-CoV-2 infection. Study results and limitations: Matching results from VDJdb favored anti-spike CD8 responses, leaving private and CD4 specificities undetected.

One entry per CDR3 protein, called by TCRdb with MiXCR from the 5' RACE reads. The sample has 25,000 to 35,000 distinct CDR3 sequences; around 4.5% are singletons. Ten or more counts support this clonotype. Its antigen remains unknown. The sample was whole blood, taken at baseline. This sequence was found in an adult who was a healthcare worker with PCR-confirmed SARS-CoV-2 infection or an uninfected control (not recorded which).

For the CDR3, the DNA is TGTGCCAGCACACGAGGGGGCGGCGATACGCAGTATTTT. This sequence encodes CASTRGGGDTQYF. The chain couples TRBV12-3 or TRBV12-4 to TRBJ2-3, with 7 bases aligning to TRBD1. Germline trimming cut 7 bases from V and 6 bases from J; bases unmatched to any gene: 7. The CDR3 has 13 amino acids.